A single sample is the source of the 10 T cell receptor beta chains below, sequenced in a study of CD8 T cells in ankylosing spondylitis. Their antigens remain unidentified. TCRdb recomputed calls from the 5' RACE reads with MiXCR, one row per CDR3 protein. Of 390,000 or so distinct CDR3 sequences listed, approximately 20% are singletons. General study points: Typical of ankylosing spondylitis blood, it appeared, was a TCR beta motif of several highly homologous variants.

The sequenced sample was blood, either unsorted or a sorted T cell fraction (not recorded which). These receptors came from a male donor with ankylosing spondylitis.

This sequence joins TRBV7-2 and TRBJ2-1, with 9 bases fitting TRBD2. Germline V gives CDR1 SGHTA, CDR2 FQGNSA. The CDR3 loop spans 16 amino acids. V shed 1 base, J shed 2 bases, and the junction held 3 bases outside the gene matches. The CDR3 region is CASSLVGGRAYNEQFF. The CDR3 region has the DNA TGTGCCAGCAGCTTAGTAGGCGGGAGGGCCTACAATGAGCAGTTCTTC.

The table lists this clonotype with a few counts. The CDR3: CASSATSGRVGDTQYF. The CDR3 DNA sequence: TGTGCCAGCAGCGCGACTAGCGGGAGGGTGGGAGATACGCAGTATTTT. The V and J genes are TRBV9 and TRBJ2-3, with 14 nucleotides matching TRBD2. The CDR3 has 16 residues. V shed 3 bases, J shed 5 bases, and the junction held 5 bases outside the gene matches. CDR1 SGDLS and CDR2 YYNGEE come from the germline V gene.

The chain joins TRBV7-6 to TRBJ2-1, with D possibly matching TRBD2 (5 bases). This CDR3 has 14 amino acids. V lost 0 bases and J lost 9, with 12 bases in between. Looked up from germline, CDR1 is SGHVS and CDR2 is FNYEAQ. The CDR3 loop is CASSLATGIGEQFF. In DNA, the CDR3 is TGTGCCAGCAGCTTAGCCACGGGGATCGGTGAGCAGTTCTTC. Complete variable domain (other parts from reference TRBV7-6 and TRBJ2-1): GAGVSQSPRYKVTKRGQDVALRCDPISGHVSLYWYRQALGQGPEFLTYFNYEAQQDKSGLPNDRFSAERPEGSISTLTIQRTEQRDSAMYRCASSLATGIGEQFFGPGTRLTVL.

This clonotype has only a few counts. CDR3 DNA: TGCGCCAGCAAGGACGGGGAACTTACGCAGTATTTT. Translated, it gives CASKDGELTQYF. The gene calls are TRBV5-1 and TRBJ2-3, with D maybe TRBD2 (5 bases). Germline V gene data show CDR1 as SGHRS and CDR2 as YFSETQ. The CDR3 runs to 12 residues. V was pared by 6 bases and J by 8 bases, with 13 bases between.

This clonotype was seen ten or more times. The chain couples TRBV7-2 to TRBJ2-2; D remains unclear. The ends were cut back, 1 base at V and 6 bases at J, with 6 bases in the middle. CDR1 and CDR2 from the germline V gene are SGHTA and FQGNSA. This CDR3 is 13 amino acids long. The CDR3, as DNA: TGTGCCAGCAGCTTAGTTAACGCCGGGGAGCTGTTTTTT. Amino acid sequence: CASSLVNAGELFF.

This sequence joins TRBV2 and TRBJ2-3, with 15 positions matching TRBD2. There are 15 residues in the CDR3. Trimming removed 8 bases from V and 5 bases from J; junction bases left unmatched: 5. Germline V gene sequence: CDR1 SNHLY, CDR2 FYNNEI. CDR3 sequence reads: CASHGTSGRIDTQYF. CDR3 bases: TGTGCCAGCCACGGGACTAGCGGGAGGATAGATACGCAGTATTTT.

The J gene is TRBJ2-7, the V gene TRBV24-1; 14 bases line up with TRBD2. V gave up 0 bases and J gave up 0 bases; unmatched junction bases: 6. Germline CDR1 KGHDR, CDR2 SFDVKD. The CDR3 is made up of 19 amino acids. The CDR3 region has the DNA TGTGCCACCAGTGATTTGAATGGGACTAGCGGGGGTCTCTCCTACGAGCAGTACTTC. Translated: CATSDLNGTSGGLSYEQYF.

Only a few counts were recorded for this clonotype. The rearrangement uses TRBV5-1 and TRBJ2-7, with 7 bases fitting TRBD1. This CDR3 has 14 residues. Germline CDR1 SGHRS, CDR2 YFSETQ. Trimming at V came to 3 bases and at J to 5 bases, leaving 8 bases not matched to a gene. The CDR3 bases are TGCGCCAGCAGCTACCCCGGGACAGCGGACGAGCAGTACTTC. Translation gives CASSYPGTADEQYF.

This clonotype was detected a few times. This sequence joins TRBV2 and TRBJ2-1; 14 positions match TRBD2. From germline, CDR1 is SNHLY and CDR2 FYNNEI. Losses at the gene ends were 6 bases for V and 7 bases for J; bases not matched to a gene: 8. The CDR3 spans 16 residues. The DNA for the CDR3 is TGTGCCAGCAGCCCAACCGGGACTAGCGGGAGAAATGAGCAGTTCTTC. Translated: CASSPTGTSGRNEQFF.

Many counts were recorded for this clonotype. The chain links TRBV5-1 to TRBJ1-2; 7 nucleotides align to TRBD1. V gave up 2 bases and J gave up 2 bases; unmatched junction bases: 3. This CDR3 region has 14 residues. From germline, CDR1 is SGHRS and CDR2 YFSETQ. Written as DNA, the CDR3 is TGCGCCAGCAGCTTTCAGGGGGTCAACTATGGCTACACCTTC. The encoded protein is CASSFQGVNYGYTF.